One T cell receptor beta chain is described in this entry. The data were obtained in a study of T-cell reconstitution after alpha-beta-depleted transplantation in children. V was cut by 2 bases and J by 4 bases, with 9 bases left in between. The V gene's germline CDR1 is ENHRY and CDR2 SYGVKD. The CDR3 runs to 14 residues. Construction of the TCRbeta library involved unique molecular identifiers. TCRdb reprocessed the PCR reads via MiXCR and lists one record per CDR3 protein. The table includes about 640,000 distinct CDR3 sequences, around 17% detected once. This sequence originates from a human donor who donated a stem cell graft to a child with acute myeloid leukemia. The sequencing here drew on PBMCs from the stem cell graft donor, taken from the stem cell graft. The chain employs TRBV10-3 and TRBJ2-4; a weak D match, TRBD1 (5 bases). The CDR3 here is CAISEDQGKNIQYF. CDR3 DNA: TGTGCCATCAGTGAGGACCAGGGTAAAAACATTCAGTACTTC.